Listed below are T cell receptor beta chains from one sample, sequenced in a study of early T cells in non-severe SARS-CoV-2 infection. TCRdb processed the 5' RACE reads anew with MiXCR; each CDR3 protein has one entry. Among approximately 45,000 distinct CDR3 sequences listed, 5.5% to 6.5% were seen once. The sample taken for sequencing was whole blood. The receptor set was obtained from an adult who was a healthcare worker with PCR-confirmed SARS-CoV-2 infection or an uninfected control (not recorded which). Both conserved end residues are part of each CDR3. D genes are given only for firm matches. The size entry is marked missing in some rows and otherwise reads once, few, many or a size class.

J: TRBJ2-7
V: TRBV4-2
size: many
D: TRBD2
CDR3: CASSQDIGTSSYEQYF
DNA: TGTGCCAGCAGCCAGGACATTGGGACTAGCAGCTACGAGCAGTACTTC

J: TRBJ2-7
V: TRBV29-1
size: many
D: TRBD2
CDR3: CSVEMWGRNRGGPDEQYF
DNA: TGCAGCGTTGAAATGTGGGGCCGAAACCGGGGGGGCCCCGACGAGCAGTACTTC

J: TRBJ2-3
V: TRBV15
size: many
D: .
CDR3: CATSRAGSDTQYF
DNA: TGTGCCACCAGCAGAGCAGGGTCCGATACGCAGTATTTT

J: TRBJ2-7
V: TRBV2
size: many
D: .
CDR3: CASRRLLEQYF
DNA: TGTGCCAGCAGACGGCTGCTCGAGCAGTACTTC

J: TRBJ2-2
V: TRBV6-6
size: many
D: .
CDR3: CASRRDGENTGELFF
DNA: TGTGCCAGCAGACGGGACGGAGAGAACACCGGGGAGCTGTTTTTT

J: TRBJ2-7
V: TRBV7-2
size: .
D: TRBD2
CDR3: CASSPSGGSIYEQYF
DNA: TGTGCCAGCAGCCCTAGCGGGGGGTCCATTTACGAGCAGTACTTC

J: TRBJ2-7
V: TRBV18
size: few
D: TRBD1
CDR3: CASSQTRGTGGYEQYF
DNA: TGTGCCAGCTCGCAGACAAGGGGGACAGGGGGCTACGAGCAGTACTTC

J: TRBJ2-2
V: TRBV20-1
size: many
D: .
CDR3: CSARDSGSEAGELFF
DNA: TGCAGTGCTAGAGATTCGGGATCCGAGGCCGGGGAGCTGTTTTTT

J: TRBJ2-1
V: TRBV14
size: few
D: TRBD2
CDR3: CASSQEIGGGARQFF
DNA: TGTGCCAGCAGCCAAGAGATTGGCGGGGGGGCCCGACAGTTCTTC

J: TRBJ2-1
V: TRBV20-1
size: many
D: .
CDR3: CSARGYNEQFF
DNA: TGCAGTGCTAGGGGCTACAATGAGCAGTTCTTC

J: TRBJ2-3
V: TRBV15
size: many
D: .
CDR3: CATSRGPQGDTQYF
DNA: TGTGCCACCAGCAGAGGCCCCCAGGGCGATACGCAGTATTTT

J: TRBJ2-7
V: TRBV20-1
size: few
D: TRBD1
CDR3: CSAEPGQGRSYEQYF
DNA: TGCAGTGCGGAACCGGGACAGGGTCGGTCCTACGAGCAGTACTTC

J: TRBJ2-6
V: TRBV10-3
size: .
D: .
CDR3: CAISESPGDFSGANVLTF
DNA: TGTGCCATCAGTGAGTCGCCAGGGGACTTCTCTGGGGCCAACGTCCTGACTTTC

J: TRBJ2-3
V: TRBV5-5
size: few
D: .
CDR3: CASSVGPTSTDTQYF
DNA: TGTGCCAGCAGCGTTGGTCCCACTAGCACAGATACGCAGTATTTT

J: TRBJ1-2
V: TRBV19
size: many
D: .
CDR3: CASSIDGYGYTF
DNA: TGTGCCAGTAGTATAGACGGATATGGCTACACCTTC